The clone carrying this TCR beta chain was observed a handful of times. This sample is part of a study of blood T cell repertoires in COVID-19. Only in-frame clones appear in the TCRdb table, and some are missing; sequencing was by immunoSEQ multiplex PCR. The table includes 250,000 to 350,000 clones, 70% to 85% detected once. CDR3 length equals 14 residues. Per germline, CDR1 SGDLS and CDR2 YYNGEE. The ends were cut back, 6 bases at V and 0 bases at J, with 13 bases in the middle. The clonotype was recovered from a human donor with COVID-19, enrolled during active disease. The donor label of this sample is uncertain. The sequencing sample was made of peripheral blood. The chain is built from TRBV9 and TRBJ2-7; D is ambiguous. CDR3 loop: CASTLSDSSYEQYF. For the CDR3, the DNA is TGTGCCAGCACCCTCTCCGATAGCTCCTACGAGCAGTACTTC. The variable domain in full, with the rest retrieved from reference TRBV9 and TRBJ2-7, is DSGVTQTPKHLITATGQRVTLRCSPRSGDLSVYWYQQSLDQGLQFLIQYYNGEERAKGNILERFSAQQFPDLHSELNLSSLELGDSALYFCASTLSDSSYEQYFGPGTRLTVT.